This T cell receptor beta chain appears in the sequencing data of a study of blood T cell repertoires in COVID-19. In the study overall: Italy, Spain and the United States were the sources of the convalescent and acute COVID-19 samples. Sample material is recorded as cDNA or gDNA derived from T cells, B-cell-depleted T cells, or PBMCs.

This CDR3 spans 13 amino acids. Trimming took off 6 bases at V and 5 bases at J, with 13 bases between the two ends. In the original workflow: Amplification from reference gene primers served as the basis for estimated nucleated cell counts. Profiling relied on immunoSEQ multiplex PCR, and the TCRdb table lists in-frame clones only, not all of them. The D gene and trimming were derived from the DNA, and the V and J assignments and clone size from that table. The data show 200,000 to 300,000 clones, less than 90% seen once. This sequence was found in a woman aged 40 to 50 who had recovered from COVID-19. The chain has TRBV12-3 or TRBV12-4 and TRBJ1-1, with D possibly being TRBD1 (6 bases). The material sequenced was peripheral blood. The CDR3 here is CASSPQGWTEAFF. CDR3 bases: TGTGCCAGCAGCCCACAGGGATGGACTGAAGCTTTCTTT.